This T cell receptor (beta chain) was profiled in a study of cytomegalovirus exposure and HLA in healthy donors. The PCR made use of 60 Vbeta and 13 Jbeta primers. Profiling relied on immunoSEQ multiplex PCR, and the TCRdb table lists in-frame clones only, not all of them. The data contain about 91,000 clones, around 59% of them seen just once; the ten biggest clones take up roughly 2%. In nominal health when sampled, donors likely had unrecorded immune exposures nonetheless. Material for sequencing was PBMCs. The TCR originated in a human donor in good health.

Here the CDR3 reads CASSLLQQAGWNLEKLFF. Written as DNA, the CDR3 is TGTGCCAGCAGCTTACTCCAACAGGCCGGGTGGAACCTTGAAAAACTGTTTTTT. The V and J genes are TRBV7-8 and TRBJ1-4, with TRBD1 as a possible D gene (5 bases). Germline CDR1 and CDR2: SGHVS and FQNEAQ. The CDR3 has 18 amino acids. Trimming took off 2 bases at V and 7 bases at J, with 23 bases between the two ends.